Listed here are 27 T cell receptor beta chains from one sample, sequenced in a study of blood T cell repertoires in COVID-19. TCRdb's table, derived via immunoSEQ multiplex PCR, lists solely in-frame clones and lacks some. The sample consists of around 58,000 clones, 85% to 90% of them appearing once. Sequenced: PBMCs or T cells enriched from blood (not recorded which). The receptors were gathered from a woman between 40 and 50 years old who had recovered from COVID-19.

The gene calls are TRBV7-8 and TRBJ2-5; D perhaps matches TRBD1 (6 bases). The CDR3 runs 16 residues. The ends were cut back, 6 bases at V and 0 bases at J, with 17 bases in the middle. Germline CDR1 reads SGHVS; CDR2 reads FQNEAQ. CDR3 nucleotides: TGTGCCAGCAGGGGACGAAGGGGGACCTACCAAGAGACCCAGTACTTC. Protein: CASRGRRGTYQETQYF.

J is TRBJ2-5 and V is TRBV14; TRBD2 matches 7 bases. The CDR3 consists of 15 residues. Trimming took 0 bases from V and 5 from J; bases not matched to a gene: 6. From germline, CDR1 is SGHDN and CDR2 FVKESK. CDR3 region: CASSQDLGGGETQYF. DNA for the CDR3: TGTGCCAGCAGCCAAGATCTTGGGGGAGGGGAGACCCAGTACTTC.

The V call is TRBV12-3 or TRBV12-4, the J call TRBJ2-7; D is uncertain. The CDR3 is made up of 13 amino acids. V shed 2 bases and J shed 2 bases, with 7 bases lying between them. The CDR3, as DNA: TGTGCCAGCAGTTTACCCTTCCCCTACGAGCAGTACTTC. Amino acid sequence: CASSLPFPYEQYF.

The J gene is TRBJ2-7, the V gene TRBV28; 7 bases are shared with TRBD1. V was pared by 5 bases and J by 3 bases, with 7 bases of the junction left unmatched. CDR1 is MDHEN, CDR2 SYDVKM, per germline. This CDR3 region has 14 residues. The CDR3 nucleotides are TGTGCCAGCAGTCTCAGAGACAGGGACTACGAGCAGTACTTC. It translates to CASSLRDRDYEQYF.

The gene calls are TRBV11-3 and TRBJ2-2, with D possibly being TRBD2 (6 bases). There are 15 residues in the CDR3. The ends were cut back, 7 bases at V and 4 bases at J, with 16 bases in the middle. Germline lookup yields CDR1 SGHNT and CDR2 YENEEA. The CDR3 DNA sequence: TGTGCCAGCATCCGAGGAGGGGCGACCACCGGGGAGCTGTTTTTT. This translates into CASIRGGATTGELFF.

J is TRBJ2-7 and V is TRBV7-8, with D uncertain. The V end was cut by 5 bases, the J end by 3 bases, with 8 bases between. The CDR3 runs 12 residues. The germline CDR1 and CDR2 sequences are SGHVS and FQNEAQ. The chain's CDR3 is CASSKYNYEQYF. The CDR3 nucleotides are TGTGCCAGCAGCAAATACAACTACGAGCAGTACTTC.

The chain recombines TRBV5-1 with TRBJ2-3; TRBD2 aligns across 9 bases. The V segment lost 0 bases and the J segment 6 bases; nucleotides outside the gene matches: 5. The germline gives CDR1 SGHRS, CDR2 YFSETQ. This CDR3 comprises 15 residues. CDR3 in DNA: TGCGCCAGCAGCTTGGGAAGCGGGGGGTTGGATACGCAGTATTTT. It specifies CASSLGSGGLDTQYF.

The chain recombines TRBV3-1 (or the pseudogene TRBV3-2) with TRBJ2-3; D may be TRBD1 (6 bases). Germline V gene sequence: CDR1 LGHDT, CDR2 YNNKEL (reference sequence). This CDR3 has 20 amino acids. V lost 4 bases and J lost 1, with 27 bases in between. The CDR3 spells CASSLQGGEVWSFGTDTQYF. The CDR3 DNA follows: TGTGCCAGCAGCCTACAGGGTGGAGAGGTATGGAGTTTCGGCACAGATACGCAGTATTTT.

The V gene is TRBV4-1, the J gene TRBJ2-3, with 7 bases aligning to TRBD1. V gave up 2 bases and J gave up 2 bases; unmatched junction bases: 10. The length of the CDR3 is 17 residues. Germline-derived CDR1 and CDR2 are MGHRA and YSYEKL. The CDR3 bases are TGCGCCAGCAGCCAATTCGATTCGGGACAGACCACAGATACGCAGTATTTT. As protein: CASSQFDSGQTTDTQYF.

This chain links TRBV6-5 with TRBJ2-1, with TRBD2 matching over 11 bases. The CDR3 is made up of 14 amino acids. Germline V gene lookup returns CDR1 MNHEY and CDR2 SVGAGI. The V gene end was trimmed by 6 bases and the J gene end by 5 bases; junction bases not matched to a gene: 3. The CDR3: CASRGLAGNNEQFF. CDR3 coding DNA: TGTGCCAGCAGAGGACTAGCGGGTAACAATGAGCAGTTCTTC.

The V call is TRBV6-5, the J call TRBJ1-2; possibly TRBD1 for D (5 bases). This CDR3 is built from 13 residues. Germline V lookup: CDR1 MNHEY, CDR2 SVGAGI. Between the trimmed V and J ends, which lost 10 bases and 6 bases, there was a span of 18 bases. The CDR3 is CAILRAKGNGYTF. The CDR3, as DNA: TGTGCCATCCTACGGGCGAAGGGGAATGGCTACACCTTC.

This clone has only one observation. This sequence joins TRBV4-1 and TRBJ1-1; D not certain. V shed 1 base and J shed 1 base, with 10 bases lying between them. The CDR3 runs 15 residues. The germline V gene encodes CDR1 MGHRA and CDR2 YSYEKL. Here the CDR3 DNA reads TGCGCCAGCAGCCAAGGTACGGGGTGGAACACTGAAGCTTTCTTT. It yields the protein CASSQGTGWNTEAFF.

The CDR3 region has the DNA TGTGCCAGTAAGTTACAGGGACAGAATAATTCACCCCTCCACTTT. It encodes CASKLQGQNNSPLHF. This chain uses TRBV19 with TRBJ1-6; 7 bases map to TRBD1. Germline V CDR1 and CDR2: LNHDA, SQIVND (reference sequence). Trimming removed 7 bases from V and 5 bases from J; junction bases left unmatched: 8. The CDR3 is 15 amino acids. Complete variable domain (other parts from reference TRBV19 and TRBJ1-6): DGGITQSPKYLFRKEGQNVTLSCEQNLNHDAMYWYRQDPGQGLRLIYYSQIVNDFQKGDIAEGYSVSREKKESFPLTVTSAQKNPTAFYLCASKLQGQNNSPLHFGNGTRLTVT.

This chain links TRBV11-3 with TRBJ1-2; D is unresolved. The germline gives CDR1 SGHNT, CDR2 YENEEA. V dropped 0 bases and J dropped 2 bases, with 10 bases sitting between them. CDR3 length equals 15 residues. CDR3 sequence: CASSLELSENYGYTF. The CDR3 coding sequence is TGTGCCAGCAGCTTAGAGCTCTCAGAAAACTATGGCTACACCTTC.

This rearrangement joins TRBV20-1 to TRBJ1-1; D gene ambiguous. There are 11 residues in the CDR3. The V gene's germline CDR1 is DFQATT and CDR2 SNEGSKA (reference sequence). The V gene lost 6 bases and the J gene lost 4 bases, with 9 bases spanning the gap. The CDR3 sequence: CSARAGTEAFF. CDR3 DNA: TGCAGTGCCCGGGCGGGCACTGAAGCTTTCTTT.

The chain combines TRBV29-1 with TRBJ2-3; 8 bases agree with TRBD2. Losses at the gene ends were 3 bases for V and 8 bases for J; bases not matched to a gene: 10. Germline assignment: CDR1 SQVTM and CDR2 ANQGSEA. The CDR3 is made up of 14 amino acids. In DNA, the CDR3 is TGCAGCGTTGATGGTGCGGGGGGCCCACCTACGCAGTATTTT. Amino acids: CSVDGAGGPPTQYF.

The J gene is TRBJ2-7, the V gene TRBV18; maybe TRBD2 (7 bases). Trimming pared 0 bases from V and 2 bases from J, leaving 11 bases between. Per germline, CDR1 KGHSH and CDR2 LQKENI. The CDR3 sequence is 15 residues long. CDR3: CASSPPAGATYEQYF. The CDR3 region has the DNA TGTGCCAGCTCACCACCTGCGGGGGCTACCTACGAGCAGTACTTC.

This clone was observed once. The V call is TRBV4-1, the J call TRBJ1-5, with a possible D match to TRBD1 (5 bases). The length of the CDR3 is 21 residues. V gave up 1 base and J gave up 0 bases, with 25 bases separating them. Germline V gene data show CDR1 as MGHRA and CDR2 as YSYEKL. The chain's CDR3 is CASSQVLFRGLGSYSNQPQHF. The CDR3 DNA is TGCGCCAGCAGCCAAGTCCTCTTTCGGGGGTTAGGATCATATAGCAATCAGCCCCAGCATTTT.

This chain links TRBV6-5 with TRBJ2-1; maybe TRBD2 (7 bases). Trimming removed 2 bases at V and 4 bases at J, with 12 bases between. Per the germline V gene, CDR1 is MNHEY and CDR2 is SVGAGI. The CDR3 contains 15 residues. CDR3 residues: CASSYGGGPYNEQFF. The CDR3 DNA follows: TGTGCCAGCAGTTACGGGGGGGGGCCATACAATGAGCAGTTCTTC.

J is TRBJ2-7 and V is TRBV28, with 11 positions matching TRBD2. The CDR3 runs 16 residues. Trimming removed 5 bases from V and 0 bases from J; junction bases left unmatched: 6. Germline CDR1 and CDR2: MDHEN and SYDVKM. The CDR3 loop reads CASSTRTSGYSYEQYF. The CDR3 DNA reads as TGTGCCAGCAGTACTCGGACTAGCGGGTACTCCTACGAGCAGTACTTC.

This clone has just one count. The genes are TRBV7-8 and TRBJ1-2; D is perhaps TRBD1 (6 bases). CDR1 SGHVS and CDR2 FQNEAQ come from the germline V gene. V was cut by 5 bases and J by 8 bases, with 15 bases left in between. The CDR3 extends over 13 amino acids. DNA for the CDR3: TGTGCCAGCAGCGAGGACAGATCTCGAGGCTACACCTTC. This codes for CASSEDRSRGYTF. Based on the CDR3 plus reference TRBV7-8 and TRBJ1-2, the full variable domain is GAGVSQSPRYKVAKRGQDVALRCDPISGHVSLFWYQQALGQGPEFLTYFQNEAQLDKSGLPSDRFFAERPEGSVSTLKIQRTQQEDSAVYLCASSEDRSRGYTFGSGTRLTVV.

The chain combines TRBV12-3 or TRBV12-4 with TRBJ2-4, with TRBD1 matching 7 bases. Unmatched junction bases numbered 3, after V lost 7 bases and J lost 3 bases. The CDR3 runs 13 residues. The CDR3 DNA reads TGTGCCAGCACCCGGGACAGCAAAAACATTCAGTACTTC. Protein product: CASTRDSKNIQYF.

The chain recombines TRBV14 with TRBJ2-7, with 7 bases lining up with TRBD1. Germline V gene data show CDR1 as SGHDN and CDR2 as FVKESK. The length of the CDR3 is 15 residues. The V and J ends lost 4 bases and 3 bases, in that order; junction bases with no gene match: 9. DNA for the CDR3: TGTGCCAGCAGCCCACAACCGGGACAGATCTACGAGCAGTACTTC. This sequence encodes CASSPQPGQIYEQYF. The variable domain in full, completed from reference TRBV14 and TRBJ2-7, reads EAGVTQFPSHSVIEKGQTVTLRCDPISGHDNLYWYRRVMGKEIKFLLHFVKESKQDESGMPNNRFLAERTGGTYSTLKVQPAELEDSGVYFCASSPQPGQIYEQYFGPGTRLTVT.

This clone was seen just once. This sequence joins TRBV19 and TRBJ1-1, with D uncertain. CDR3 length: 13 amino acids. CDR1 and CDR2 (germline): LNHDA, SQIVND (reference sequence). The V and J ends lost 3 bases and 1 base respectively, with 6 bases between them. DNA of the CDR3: TGTGCCAGTAGTATGTCCAGGAACACTGAAGCTTTCTTT. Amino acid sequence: CASSMSRNTEAFF.

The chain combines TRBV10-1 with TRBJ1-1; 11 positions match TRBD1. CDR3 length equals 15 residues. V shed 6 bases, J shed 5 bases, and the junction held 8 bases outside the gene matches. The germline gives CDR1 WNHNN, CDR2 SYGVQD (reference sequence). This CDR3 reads CASRGQGARWTEAFF. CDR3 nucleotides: TGCGCCAGCAGAGGACAGGGGGCGCGGTGGACTGAAGCTTTCTTT.

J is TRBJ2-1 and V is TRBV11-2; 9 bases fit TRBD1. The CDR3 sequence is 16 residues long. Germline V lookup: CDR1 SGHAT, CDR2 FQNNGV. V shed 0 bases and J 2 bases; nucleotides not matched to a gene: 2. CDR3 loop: CASSLERTGAYNEQFF. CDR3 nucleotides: TGTGCCAGCAGCTTAGAACGGACAGGGGCCTACAATGAGCAGTTCTTC.

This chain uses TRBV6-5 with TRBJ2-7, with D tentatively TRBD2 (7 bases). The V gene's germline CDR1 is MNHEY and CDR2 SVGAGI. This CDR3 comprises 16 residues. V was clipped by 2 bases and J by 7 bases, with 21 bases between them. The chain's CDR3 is CASSYEPSGGQGEQYF. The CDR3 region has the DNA TGTGCCAGCAGTTACGAACCCTCGGGGGGCCAAGGGGAGCAGTACTTC.